The 20 T cell receptor beta chains below come from one sample, sequenced in a study of blood T cell repertoires in COVID-19. Measured with immunoSEQ multiplex PCR; TCRdb has only the in-frame clones, and not every one. The table lists 120,000 or so clones, approximately 79% of them singletons. Input material: peripheral blood. The origin of the receptors is a man aged 50-60 years with acute or convalescent COVID-19.

Notes on this clone: Sequence at one end of the junction differs from germline and may be a read error. V usage is TRBV7-6 and J usage is TRBJ1-1; weak D call: TRBD1 (6 bases). The CDR3 sequence is 15 residues long. The germline V gene has CDR1 SGHVS and CDR2 FNYEAQ. The CDR3 nucleotides are TGTGCCAGCACCCCTAGAGCAGGGGTGAACATTGAAGCTTTCTTT. It codes for CASTPRAGVNIEAFF.

To note about this clone: The sample carries other DNA sequences with the same CDR3. J is TRBJ1-5 and V is TRBV6-5; possibly TRBD1 for D (6 bases). The length of the CDR3 is 15 residues. Between the trimmed V and J ends, which lost 6 bases and 0 bases, there was a span of 12 bases. Germline V CDR1 and CDR2: MNHEY, SVGAGI. CDR3 loop: CASSRQAYSNQPQHF. The CDR3 region has the DNA TGTGCCAGCAGCCGACAGGCTTATAGCAATCAGCCCCAGCATTTT.

The genes are TRBV6-1 and TRBJ2-1; a weak D match, TRBD2 (5 bases). The germline V and J ends were trimmed by 2 bases and 0 bases, with 11 bases remaining between them. CDR3 length: 16 residues. Germline V gene sequence: CDR1 MNHNS, CDR2 SASEGT. This CDR3 is CASSELGESSYNEQFF. The CDR3 DNA reads TGTGCCAGCAGTGAACTTGGGGAGAGCTCCTACAATGAGCAGTTCTTC.

The chain is built from TRBV27 and TRBJ1-2; maybe TRBD1 (5 bases). This CDR3 has 17 amino acids. Trimming pared 4 bases from V and 0 bases from J, leaving 18 bases between. The germline V gene encodes CDR1 MNHEY and CDR2 SMNVEV (reference sequence). Here the CDR3 DNA reads TGTGCCAGCAGTTCCCATAATTACAGGATCCCTAACTATGGCTACACCTTC. It codes for CASSSHNYRIPNYGYTF.

V is TRBV7-9 and J is TRBJ1-1, with D unresolved. V was shortened by 5 bases and J by 4 bases, with 5 bases between the two germline ends. Germline-derived CDR1 and CDR2 are SEHNR and FQNEAQ (reference sequence). The CDR3 is 11 residues long. CDR3 DNA: TGTGCCAGCAGCCCGTTCACTGAAGCTTTCTTT. Translation: CASSPFTEAFF.

The CDR3 DNA reads as TGTGCCAGCAGCGTAGCTGAGCGGGGGCTCTCCTACAATGAGCAGTTCTTC. Its translation: CASSVAERGLSYNEQFF. The chain couples TRBV9 to TRBJ2-1; 8 bases match TRBD2. CDR1 is SGDLS, CDR2 YYNGEE, per germline. V trimming: 0 bases; J trimming: 0 bases; junction bases outside the gene matches: 5. The CDR3 has 17 amino acids.

The chain is built from TRBV28 and TRBJ2-7, with TRBD2 matching over 7 bases. Germline loops: CDR1 MDHEN, CDR2 SYDVKM. V gave up 3 bases and J gave up 0 bases; unmatched junction bases: 5. This CDR3 is 15 amino acids long. CDR3 protein: CASSFSAGPSYEQYF. CDR3 DNA sequence: TGTGCCAGCAGTTTTTCAGCGGGACCCTCCTACGAGCAGTACTTC.

V gene TRBV7-3 combines with J gene TRBJ1-2, with a tentative D call TRBD1 (6 bases). V dropped 5 bases and J dropped 2 bases, with 9 bases sitting between them. Germline values: CDR1 SGHTA, CDR2 FQGTGA. The CDR3 length is 13 residues. The CDR3 loop is CASSPTGNYGYTF. Here the CDR3 DNA reads TGTGCCAGCAGCCCTACAGGGAACTATGGCTACACCTTC.

The genes are TRBV7-2 and TRBJ1-6; 9 nucleotides match TRBD1. The V gene end was trimmed by 8 bases and the J gene end by 9 bases; junction bases not matched to a gene: 11. Germline loops: CDR1 SGHTA, CDR2 FQGNSA. The CDR3 totals 15 residues. The CDR3 here is CASSKRDRAVSPLHF. The CDR3 coding sequence is TGTGCCAGCTCGAAGCGGGACAGGGCAGTTTCACCCCTCCACTTT. Variable domain in full (rest from reference TRBV7-2 and TRBJ1-6): GAGVSQSPSNKVTEKGKDVELRCDPISGHTALYWYRQSLGQGLEFLIYFQGNSAPDKSGLPSDRFSAERTGGSVSTLTIQRTQQEDSAVYLCASSKRDRAVSPLHFGNGTRLTVT.

The chain joins TRBV12-3 or TRBV12-4 to TRBJ1-1; TRBD1 is a possible D gene (6 bases). The CDR3 has 13 amino acids. V was cut by 2 bases and J by 7 bases, with 11 bases left in between. The CDR3 DNA sequence: TGTGCCAGCAGTTTATTTAGACAGGATGAAGCTTTCTTT. Protein sequence: CASSLFRQDEAFF.

V is TRBV2 and J is TRBJ2-3; no clear D gene. From germline, CDR1 is SNHLY and CDR2 FYNNEI. The CDR3 length is 15 residues. The V gene lost 4 bases and the J gene lost 2 bases, with 13 bases spanning the gap. The CDR3 nucleotides are TGTGCCAGCAGTGGAGACACGGCTTCCACAGATACGCAGTATTTT. It encodes CASSGDTASTDTQYF.

In this sample, this clone turned up a few times. The chain uses TRBV30 and TRBJ1-6; tentative D call: TRBD1 (5 bases). CDR1 and CDR2 (germline): GTSNPN, SVGIG (reference sequence). This CDR3 is 15 amino acids long. V dropped 4 bases and J dropped 8 bases, with 18 bases sitting between them. In DNA, the CDR3 is TGTGCCTGGAATGGGTTGTCGATAGGGGATTCACCCCTCCACTTT. It specifies CAWNGLSIGDSPLHF.

The chain recombines TRBV19 with TRBJ2-3; 8 bases match TRBD2. The V gene end was trimmed by 5 bases and the J gene end by 0 bases; junction bases not matched to a gene: 16. The CDR3 has 19 residues. Germline values: CDR1 LNHDA, CDR2 SQIVND (reference sequence). The CDR3 protein is CASSARGTSLIPSTDTQYF. The DNA for the CDR3 is TGTGCCAGTAGTGCTAGAGGGACTAGTCTTATACCTAGCACAGATACGCAGTATTTT. The full variable domain, its missing parts supplied by reference TRBV19 and TRBJ2-3, is DGGITQSPKYLFRKEGQNVTLSCEQNLNHDAMYWYRQDPGQGLRLIYYSQIVNDFQKGDIAEGYSVSREKKESFPLTVTSAQKNPTAFYLCASSARGTSLIPSTDTQYFGPGTRLTVL.

The chain joins TRBV19 to TRBJ2-5; maybe TRBD2 (7 bases). CDR1 and CDR2 from the germline V gene are LNHDA and SQIVND (reference sequence). The CDR3 extends over 14 amino acids. The V gene lost 7 bases and the J gene lost 1 base, with 13 bases spanning the gap. CDR3 loop: CASNLGGVQETQYF. CDR3 in DNA: TGTGCCAGTAATTTAGGGGGGGTCCAAGAGACCCAGTACTTC.

The gene calls are TRBV2 and TRBJ2-3, with D unresolved. V gave up 5 bases and J gave up 6 bases, with 9 bases separating them. The CDR3 spans 12 residues. CDR1 and CDR2 from the germline V gene are SNHLY and FYNNEI. The CDR3 DNA reads TGTGCCAGCAGTCTTGACTCCGATACGCAGTATTTT. Its protein is CASSLDSDTQYF.

This clone was seen a handful of times. The chain recombines TRBV6-5 with TRBJ1-6; 7 bases fit TRBD1. V shed 2 bases and J 7 bases; nucleotides not matched to a gene: 2. Germline CDR1 and CDR2: MNHEY and SVGAGI. The CDR3 sequence is 14 residues long. The CDR3 DNA sequence: TGTGCCAGCAGTTACGTGGGACAGAATTCACCCCTCCACTTT. It is translated as CASSYVGQNSPLHF.

The rearrangement links TRBV27 to TRBJ2-7; D may be TRBD1 (5 bases). Germline CDR1 and CDR2: MNHEY and SMNVEV (reference sequence). The CDR3 spans 14 residues. V lost 3 bases and J 4 bases, leaving 13 bases between the germline ends. In nucleotides, the CDR3 is TGTGCCAGCAGTTTGAGCGCCAGGGCTTACGAGCAGTACTTC. It is translated as CASSLSARAYEQYF.

The chain has TRBV2 and TRBJ1-2; D perhaps matches TRBD1 (6 bases). This CDR3 is 14 amino acids long. The germline CDR1 and CDR2 sequences are SNHLY and FYNNEI. V was shortened by 2 bases and J by 2 bases, with 9 bases between the two germline ends. In DNA form, the CDR3 reads TGTGCCAGCAGTGAACGGGGGGCAAACTATGGCTACACCTTC. Protein product: CASSERGANYGYTF.

Only a few counts were recorded for this clone. J is TRBJ1-4 and V is TRBV5-6, with no clear D. V shed 4 bases and J shed 0 bases, with 10 bases lying between them. Germline CDR1 and CDR2: SGHDT and YYEEEE. The CDR3 extends over 15 amino acids. The CDR3 protein is CASSPTASTNEKLFF. CDR3 coding DNA: TGTGCCAGCAGCCCCACAGCATCAACTAATGAAAAACTGTTTTTT.

This clone has a single count. CDR3 loop: CASSLGQGALKYGYTF. CDR3 DNA: TGTGCCAGCAGCTTAGGACAGGGGGCGCTTAAGTATGGCTACACCTTC. The genes are TRBV7-8 and TRBJ1-2; 10 bases are a match to TRBD1. Trimming at V came to 1 base and at J to 5 bases, leaving 7 bases not matched to a gene. The length of the CDR3 is 16 residues. Germline loops: CDR1 SGHVS, CDR2 FQNEAQ.